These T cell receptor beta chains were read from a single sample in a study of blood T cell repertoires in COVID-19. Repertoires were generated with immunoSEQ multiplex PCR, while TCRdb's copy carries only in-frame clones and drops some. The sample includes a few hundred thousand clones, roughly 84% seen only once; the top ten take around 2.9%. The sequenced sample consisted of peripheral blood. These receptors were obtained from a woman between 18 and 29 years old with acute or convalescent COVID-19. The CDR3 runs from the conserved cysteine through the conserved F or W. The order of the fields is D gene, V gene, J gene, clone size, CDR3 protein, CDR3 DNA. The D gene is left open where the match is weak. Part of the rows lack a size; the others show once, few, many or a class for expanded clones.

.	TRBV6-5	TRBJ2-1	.	CASSYLGVGGKNEQFF	TGTGCCAGCAGTTACCTCGGCGTCGGAGGGAAGAATGAGCAGTTCTTC
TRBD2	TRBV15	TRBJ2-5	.	CATSRVGLAGGEETQYF	TGTGCCACCAGCAGAGTGGGGCTAGCGGGAGGTGAAGAGACCCAGTACTTC
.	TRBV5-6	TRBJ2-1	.	CASSYAGVYNEQFF	TGTGCCAGCAGCTACGCCGGGGTCTACAATGAGCAGTTCTTC
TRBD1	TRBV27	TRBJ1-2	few	CASSSWGQSNYGYTF	TGTGCCAGCAGCAGCTGGGGACAGTCTAACTATGGCTACACCTTC
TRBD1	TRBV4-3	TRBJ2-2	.	CASSQEDRGPTGELFF	TGCGCCAGCAGCCAGGAGGACAGGGGACCCACCGGGGAGCTGTTTTTT
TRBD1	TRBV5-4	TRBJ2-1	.	CASSSQGEYWNEQFF	TGTGCCAGCAGCTCACAGGGGGAGTATTGGAATGAGCAGTTCTTC
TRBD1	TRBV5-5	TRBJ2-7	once	CASSLVRGEQYF	TGTGCCAGCAGCTTGGTCAGGGGGGAGCAGTACTTC
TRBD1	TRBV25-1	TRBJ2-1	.	CASRDRQGQHNEQFF	TGTGCCAGCAGGGATCGACAGGGCCAACACAATGAGCAGTTCTTC
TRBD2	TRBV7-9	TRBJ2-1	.	CASSPPGLAGVPGNEQFF	TGTGCCAGCAGCCCCCCGGGACTAGCGGGAGTTCCGGGGAATGAGCAGTTCTTC
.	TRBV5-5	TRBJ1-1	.	CASSLFLNTEAFF	TGTGCCAGCAGCTTGTTCTTGAACACTGAAGCTTTCTTT
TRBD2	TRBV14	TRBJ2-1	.	CASSQDLTSGREQFF	TGTGCCAGCAGCCAAGATCTGACTAGCGGGAGGGAGCAGTTCTTC
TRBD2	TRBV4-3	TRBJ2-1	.	CASSQGLAGVPEQFF	TGCGCCAGCAGCCAGGGACTAGCGGGAGTTCCTGAGCAGTTCTTC
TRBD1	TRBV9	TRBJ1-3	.	CASSVADRVGGNTIYF	TGTGCCAGCAGCGTAGCTGACAGGGTCGGTGGAAACACCATATATTTT
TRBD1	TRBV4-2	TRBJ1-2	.	CASSDRTGTYGYTF	TGTGCCAGCAGCGACCGGACAGGGACCTATGGCTACACCTTC
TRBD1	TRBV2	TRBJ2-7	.	CASPSAGGYEQYF	TGTGCCAGCCCTTCGGCAGGGGGCTACGAGCAGTACTTC
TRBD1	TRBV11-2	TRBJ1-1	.	CASSPDGTGGPEAFF	TGTGCCAGCAGCCCTGACGGGACAGGGGGACCTGAAGCTTTCTTT
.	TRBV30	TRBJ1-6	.	CAWRRGSGSPLHF	TGTGCCTGGAGAAGGGGTTCAGGCTCACCCCTCCACTTT
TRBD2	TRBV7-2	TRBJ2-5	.	CASSRTSGKETQYF	TGTGCCAGCAGCCGGACTAGCGGGAAGGAGACCCAGTACTTC
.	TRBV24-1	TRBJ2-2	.	CATSDIRLQGLGNTGELFF	TGTGCCACCAGTGATATACGACTACAGGGTTTAGGGAACACCGGGGAGCTGTTTTTT
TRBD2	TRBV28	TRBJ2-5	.	CASSPPYSTSGRRQETQYF	TGTGCCAGCAGCCCACCCTACTCGACTAGCGGGAGACGCCAAGAGACCCAGTACTTC
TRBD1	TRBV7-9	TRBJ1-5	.	CATTGGWGQPQHF	TGTGCCACGACAGGGGGCTGGGGTCAGCCCCAGCATTTT
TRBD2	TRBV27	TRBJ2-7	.	CASSLFAPLAGDSYEQYF	TGTGCCAGCAGTTTATTCGCTCCTCTAGCGGGGGATTCCTACGAGCAGTACTTC
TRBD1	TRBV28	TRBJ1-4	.	CASGGTGLNEKLFF	TGTGCCAGCGGGGGGACAGGGCTAAATGAAAAACTGTTTTTT
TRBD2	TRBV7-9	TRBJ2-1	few	CASSLELALPNEQFF	TGTGCCAGCAGCTTAGAACTAGCGCTACCCAATGAGCAGTTCTTC
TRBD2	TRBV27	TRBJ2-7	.	CASRGTSGGYEQYF	TGTGCCAGCAGGGGGACTAGCGGGGGCTACGAGCAGTACTTC
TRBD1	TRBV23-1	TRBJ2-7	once	CASSQDQGARGHEQYF	TGCGCCAGCAGTCAGGACCAGGGGGCTCGGGGTCACGAGCAGTACTTC
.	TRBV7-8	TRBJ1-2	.	CASSDAGKNYGYTF	TGTGCCAGCAGCGACGCCGGGAAAAACTATGGCTACACCTTC
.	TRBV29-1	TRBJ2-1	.	CSVDFPWRDHIADEQFF	TGCAGCGTTGATTTTCCGTGGCGGGACCATATCGCGGATGAGCAGTTCTTC
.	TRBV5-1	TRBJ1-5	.	CASSLATGQPQHF	TGCGCCAGCAGCTTGGCCACGGGGCAGCCCCAGCATTTT
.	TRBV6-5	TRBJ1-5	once	CASRGLLNQPQHF	TGTGCCAGCAGGGGTCTACTAAATCAGCCCCAGCATTTT
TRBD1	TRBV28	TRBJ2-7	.	CASSFSGTGNYEQYF	TGTGCCAGCAGTTTCTCCGGGACAGGGAACTACGAGCAGTACTTC
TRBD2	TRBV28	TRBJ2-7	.	CASMGTNSYEQYF	TGTGCCAGCATGGGGACTAACAGCTACGAGCAGTACTTC